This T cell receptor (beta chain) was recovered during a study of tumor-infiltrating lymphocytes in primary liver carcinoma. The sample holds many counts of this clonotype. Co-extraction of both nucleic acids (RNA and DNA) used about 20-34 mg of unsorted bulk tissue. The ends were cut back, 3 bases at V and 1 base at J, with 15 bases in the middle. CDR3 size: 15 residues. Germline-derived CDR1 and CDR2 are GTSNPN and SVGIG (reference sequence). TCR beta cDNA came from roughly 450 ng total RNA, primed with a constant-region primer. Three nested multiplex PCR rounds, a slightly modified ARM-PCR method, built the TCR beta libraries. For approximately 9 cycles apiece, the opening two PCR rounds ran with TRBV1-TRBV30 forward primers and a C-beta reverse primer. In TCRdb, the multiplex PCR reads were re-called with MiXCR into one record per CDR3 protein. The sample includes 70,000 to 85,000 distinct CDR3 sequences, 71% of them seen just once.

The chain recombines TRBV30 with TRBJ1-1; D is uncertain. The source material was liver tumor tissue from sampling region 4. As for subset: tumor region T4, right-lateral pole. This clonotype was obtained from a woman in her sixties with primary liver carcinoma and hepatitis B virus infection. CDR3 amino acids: CAWRSVGWGNTEAFF. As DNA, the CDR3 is TGTGCCTGGAGATCCGTGGGGTGGGGGAACACTGAAGCTTTCTTT.